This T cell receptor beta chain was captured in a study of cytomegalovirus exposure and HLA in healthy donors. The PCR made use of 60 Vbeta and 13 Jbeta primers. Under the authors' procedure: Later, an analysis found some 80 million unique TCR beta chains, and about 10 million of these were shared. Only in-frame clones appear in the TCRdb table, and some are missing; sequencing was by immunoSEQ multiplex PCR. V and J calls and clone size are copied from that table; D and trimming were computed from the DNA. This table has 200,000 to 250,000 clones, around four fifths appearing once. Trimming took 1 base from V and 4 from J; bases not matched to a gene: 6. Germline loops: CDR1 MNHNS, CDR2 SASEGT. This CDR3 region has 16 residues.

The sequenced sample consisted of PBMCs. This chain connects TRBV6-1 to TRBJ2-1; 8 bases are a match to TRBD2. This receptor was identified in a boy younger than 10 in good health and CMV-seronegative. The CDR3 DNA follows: TGTGCCAGCAGTGAAGAAACTAGCGGATTTTACAATGAGCAGTTCTTC. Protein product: CASSEETSGFYNEQFF.